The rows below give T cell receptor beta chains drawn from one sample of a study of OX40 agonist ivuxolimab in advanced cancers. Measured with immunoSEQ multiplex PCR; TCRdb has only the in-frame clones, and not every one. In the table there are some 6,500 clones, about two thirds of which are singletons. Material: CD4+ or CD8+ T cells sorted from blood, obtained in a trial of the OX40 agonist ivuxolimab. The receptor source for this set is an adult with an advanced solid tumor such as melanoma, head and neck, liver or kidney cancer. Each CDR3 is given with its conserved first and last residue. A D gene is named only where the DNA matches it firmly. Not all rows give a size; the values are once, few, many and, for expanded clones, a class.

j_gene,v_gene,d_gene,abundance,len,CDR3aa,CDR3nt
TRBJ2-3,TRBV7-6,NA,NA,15,CASSGPQGGTDTQYF,TGTGCCAGCAGCGGACCACAGGGCGGGACAGATACGCAGTATTTT
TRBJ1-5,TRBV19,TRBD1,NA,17,CASSEGQGAYSNQPQHF,TGTGCCAGTAGTGAGGGCCAGGGGGCATATAGCAATCAGCCCCAGCATTTT
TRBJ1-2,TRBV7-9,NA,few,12,CASSLSPYGYTF,TGTGCCAGCAGCTTAAGCCCTTATGGCTACACCTTC
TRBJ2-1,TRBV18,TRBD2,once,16,CASSPPGASGIGEQFF,TGTGCCAGCTCACCACCGGGGGCTAGCGGGATAGGTGAGCAGTTCTTC
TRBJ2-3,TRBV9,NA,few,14,CASSPYGATDTQYF,TGTGCCAGCAGCCCCTATGGGGCTACAGATACGCAGTATTTT
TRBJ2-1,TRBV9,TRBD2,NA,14,CASSGGTSGAEQFF,TGTGCCAGCAGCGGGGGGACTAGCGGGGCGGAGCAGTTCTTC
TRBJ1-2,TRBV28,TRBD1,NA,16,CASSLRGQGAVDGYTF,TGTGCCAGCAGTTTAAGGGGACAGGGGGCGGTTGATGGCTACACCTTC
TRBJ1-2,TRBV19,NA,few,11,CASSVSGGYTF,TGTGCCAGTAGTGTCAGCGGTGGCTACACCTTC
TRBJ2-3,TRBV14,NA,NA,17,CASSQVLRGLSTDTQYF,TGTGCCAGCAGCCAAGTTCTCCGGGGACTCAGCACAGATACGCAGTATTTT
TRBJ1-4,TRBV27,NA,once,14,CASSLSAGWEKLFF,TGTGCCAGCAGTTTGTCGGCAGGATGGGAAAAACTGTTTTTT
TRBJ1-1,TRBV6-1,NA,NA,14,CASSGLQGNTEAFF,TGTGCCAGCAGTGGCTTACAGGGGAACACTGAAGCTTTCTTT
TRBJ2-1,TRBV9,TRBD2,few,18,CASSVESSGGLDYNEQFF,TGTGCCAGCAGCGTAGAGTCTAGCGGGGGGCTCGACTACAATGAGCAGTTCTTC
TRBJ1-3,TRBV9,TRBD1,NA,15,CASSYWDSSGNTIYF,TGTGCCAGCAGCTATTGGGACAGCTCTGGAAACACCATATATTTT
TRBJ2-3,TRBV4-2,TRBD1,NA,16,CASSQDPGQGPDTQYF,TGTGCCAGCAGCCAAGATCCGGGACAGGGTCCAGATACGCAGTATTTT
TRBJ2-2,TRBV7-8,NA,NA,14,CASRIDSYTGELFF,TGTGCCAGCAGAATCGACAGCTACACCGGGGAGCTGTTTTTT
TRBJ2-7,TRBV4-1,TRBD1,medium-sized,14,CASRGTGANYEQYF,TGCGCCAGCCGGGGGACAGGGGCTAACTACGAGCAGTACTTC
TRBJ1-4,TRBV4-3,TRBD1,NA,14,CASSQGTGNEKLFF,TGCGCCAGCAGCCAAGGGACAGGGAATGAAAAACTGTTTTTT
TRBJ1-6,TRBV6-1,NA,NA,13,CASSDRDNSPLHF,TGTGCCAGCAGTGACAGGGATAATTCACCCCTCCACTTT
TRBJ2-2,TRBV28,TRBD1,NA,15,CASSYGTGYTGELFF,TGTGCCAGCAGTTACGGGACAGGGTACACCGGGGAGCTGTTTTTT
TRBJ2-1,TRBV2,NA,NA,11,CASSEGNEQFF,TGTGCCAGCAGTGAAGGTAATGAGCAGTTCTTC
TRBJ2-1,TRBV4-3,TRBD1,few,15,CASSQGTGGYNEQFF,TGCGCCAGCAGCCAAGGGACAGGGGGCTACAATGAGCAGTTCTTC
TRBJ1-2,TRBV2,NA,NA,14,CASSEWVGENGYTF,TGTGCCAGCAGTGAATGGGTAGGAGAGAATGGCTACACCTTC
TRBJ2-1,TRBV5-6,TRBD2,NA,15,CASSPGASGGAEQFF,TGTGCCAGCAGCCCCGGCGCTAGCGGGGGGGCGGAGCAGTTCTTC
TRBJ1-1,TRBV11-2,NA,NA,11,CASRQGAEAFF,TGTGCCAGCAGACAGGGCGCTGAAGCTTTCTTT
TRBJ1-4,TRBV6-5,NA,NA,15,CASSYSGGPNEKLFF,TGTGCCAGCAGTTACTCGGGGGGCCCAAATGAAAAACTGTTTTTT
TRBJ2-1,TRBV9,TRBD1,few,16,CASSVRTGGSYNEQFF,TGTGCCAGCAGCGTCCGGACAGGGGGCTCCTACAATGAGCAGTTCTTC
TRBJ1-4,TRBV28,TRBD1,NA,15,CASSLRGTGDEKLFF,TGTGCCAGCAGTTTACGTGGGACAGGGGACGAAAAACTGTTTTTT
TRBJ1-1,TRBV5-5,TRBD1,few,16,CASSSGQGSLNTEAFF,TGTGCCAGCAGCTCGGGACAGGGGAGCTTGAACACTGAAGCTTTCTTT
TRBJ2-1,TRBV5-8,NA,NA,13,CASSSNYYNEQFF,TGTGCCAGCAGCTCCAACTATTACAATGAGCAGTTCTTC
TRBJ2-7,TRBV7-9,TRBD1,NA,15,CASSLGQGPSYEQYF,TGTGCCAGCAGCTTAGGACAGGGGCCCTCCTACGAGCAGTACTTC
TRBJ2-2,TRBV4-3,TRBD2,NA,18,CASSQALGLAGGGGELFF,TGCGCCAGCAGCCAGGCCCTGGGACTAGCGGGAGGAGGGGGGGAGCTGTTTTTT
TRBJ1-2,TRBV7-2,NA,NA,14,CASSSSGTLYGYTF,TGTGCCAGCAGCTCCTCCGGGACACTCTATGGCTACACCTTC
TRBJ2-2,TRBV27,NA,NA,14,CASSFGGAAGELFF,TGTGCCAGCAGTTTTGGGGGGGCTGCCGGGGAGCTGTTTTTT
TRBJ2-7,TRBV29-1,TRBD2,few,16,CSVEGAGTSGDYEQYF,TGCAGCGTTGAAGGGGCCGGGACTAGCGGGGACTACGAGCAGTACTTC
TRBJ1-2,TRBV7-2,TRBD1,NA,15,CASSGDRGRVYGYTF,TGTGCCAGCAGCGGGGACAGGGGGCGCGTCTATGGCTACACCTTC
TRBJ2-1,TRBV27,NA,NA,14,CASSSLLPGGHEFF,TGTGCCAGCAGTTCCTTACTCCCCGGCGGTCACGAGTTCTTC
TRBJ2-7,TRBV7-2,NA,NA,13,CASSSRGGNEQYF,TGTGCCAGCAGCTCCAGGGGGGGGAACGAGCAGTACTTC
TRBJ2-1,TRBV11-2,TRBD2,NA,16,CASSPTSGGPYNEQFF,TGTGCCAGCAGCCCGACTAGCGGGGGCCCTTACAATGAGCAGTTCTTC
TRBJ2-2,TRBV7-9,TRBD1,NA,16,CASSPGQGAEVVELFF,TGTGCCAGCAGCCCTGGGCAGGGGGCGGAGGTGGTGGAGCTGTTTTTT
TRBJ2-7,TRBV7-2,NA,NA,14,CASSLGEVGWEQYF,TGTGCCAGCAGCTTAGGGGAGGTAGGCTGGGAGCAGTACTTC
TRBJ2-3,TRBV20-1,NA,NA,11,CSSAYMGTQYF,TGCAGTTCCGCGTACATGGGTACGCAGTATTTT
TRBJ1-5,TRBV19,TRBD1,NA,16,CASVKGTGGAWQPQHF,TGTGCCAGTGTTAAGGGGACAGGGGGCGCTTGGCAGCCCCAGCATTTT
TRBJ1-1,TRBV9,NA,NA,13,CASSTDLGTEAFF,TGTGCCAGCAGCACTGACTTGGGGACTGAAGCTTTCTTT
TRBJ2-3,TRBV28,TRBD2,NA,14,CASSFLAGTDTQYF,TGTGCCAGCAGTTTTCTAGCGGGCACAGATACGCAGTATTTT
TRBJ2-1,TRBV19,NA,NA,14,CASSMGSQGNEQFF,TGTGCCAGTAGTATGGGATCTCAGGGCAATGAGCAGTTCTTC
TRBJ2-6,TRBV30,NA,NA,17,CAWSVTGSSSGANVLTF,TGTGCCTGGAGTGTAACAGGGTCGAGCTCTGGGGCCAACGTCCTGACTTTC
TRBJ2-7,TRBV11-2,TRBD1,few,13,CASTGQGMNEQYF,TGTGCCAGCACCGGACAGGGTATGAACGAGCAGTACTTC